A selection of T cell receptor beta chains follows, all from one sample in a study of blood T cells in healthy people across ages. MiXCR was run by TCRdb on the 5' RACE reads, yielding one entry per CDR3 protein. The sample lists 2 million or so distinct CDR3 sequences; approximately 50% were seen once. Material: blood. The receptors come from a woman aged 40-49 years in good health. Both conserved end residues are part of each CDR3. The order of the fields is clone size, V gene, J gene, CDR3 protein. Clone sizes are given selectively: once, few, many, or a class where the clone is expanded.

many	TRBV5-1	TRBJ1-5	CASSPGGYSNQPQHF
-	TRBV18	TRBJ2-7	CASSPQEQGVGEQYF
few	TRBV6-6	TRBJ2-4	CASSYEQGIFIQYF
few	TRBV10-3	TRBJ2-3	CAISESLGHPTDTQYF
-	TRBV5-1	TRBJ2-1	CASSSGLAGGRSYNEQFF
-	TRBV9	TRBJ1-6	CASSVAGKSSYNSPLHF
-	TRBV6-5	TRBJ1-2	CASSSAGRANCGYTF
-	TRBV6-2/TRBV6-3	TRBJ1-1	CASTYQTENTEAFF
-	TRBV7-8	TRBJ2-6	CASSRGQGIAGANVLTF
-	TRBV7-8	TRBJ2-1	CASSLEERSSNEQFF
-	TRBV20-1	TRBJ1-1	CSIATRLGNTEAFF
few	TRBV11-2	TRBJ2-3	CASSHDDSTQYF
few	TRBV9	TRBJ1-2	CASSDLGQGRWYGYTF
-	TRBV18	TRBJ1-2	CASSPARAYGYTF
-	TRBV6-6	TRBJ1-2	CASSSYREGNYGYTF
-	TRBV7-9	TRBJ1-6	CASSDGQVRPLHF
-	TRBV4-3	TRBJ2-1	CASSQGRQGYNEQFF
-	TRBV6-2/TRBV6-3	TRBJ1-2	CASSDDGRGYTF
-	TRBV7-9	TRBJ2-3	CASRHRGETSTDTQYF
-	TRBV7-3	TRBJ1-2	CASSPTGSPINGYTF
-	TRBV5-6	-	CASNLWGTTRTYEQYF
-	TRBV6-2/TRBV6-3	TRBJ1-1	CASSETGEPPFF
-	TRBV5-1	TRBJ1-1	CASSLGWTLNTEAFF
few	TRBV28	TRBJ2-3	CASSRPGAGISTDTQYF
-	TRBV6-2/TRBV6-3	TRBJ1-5	CASRLSGHHSNQPQHF